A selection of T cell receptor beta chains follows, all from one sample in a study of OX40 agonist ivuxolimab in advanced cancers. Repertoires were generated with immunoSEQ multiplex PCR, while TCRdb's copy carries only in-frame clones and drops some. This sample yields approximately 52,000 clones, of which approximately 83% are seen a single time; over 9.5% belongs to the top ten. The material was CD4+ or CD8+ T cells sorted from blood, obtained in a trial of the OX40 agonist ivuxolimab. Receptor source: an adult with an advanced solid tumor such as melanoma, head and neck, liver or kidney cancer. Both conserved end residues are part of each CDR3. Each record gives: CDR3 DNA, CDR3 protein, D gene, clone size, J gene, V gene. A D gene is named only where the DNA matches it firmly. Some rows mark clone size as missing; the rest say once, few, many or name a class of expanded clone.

TGTGCCAGCAGTTTTGGGACAGGTGCAACTGAAGCTTTCTTT CASSFGTGATEAFF TRBD1 - TRBJ1-1 TRBV28
TGTGCCAGCAGTTTATCCTTGGGCAGAACCTACGAGCAGTACTTC CASSLSLGRTYEQYF - once TRBJ2-7 TRBV27
TGTGCCAGCAGCCTAGGACAGGGTATCAATCAGCCCCAGCATTTT CASSLGQGINQPQHF TRBD1 - TRBJ1-5 TRBV5-5
TGTGCCAGCAGCGACCGGGACAGGAGCAATCAGCCCCAGCATTTT CASSDRDRSNQPQHF TRBD1 - TRBJ1-5 TRBV5-4
TGTGCCAGCAGCTTAGATCGGGACAGGAGTTTAACCGGGGAGCTGTTTTTT CASSLDRDRSLTGELFF TRBD1 - TRBJ2-2 TRBV11-3
TGTGCCAGCAGCCCCACCCTAGCGGGAACTAAGTACAATGAGCAGTTCTTC CASSPTLAGTKYNEQFF TRBD2 few TRBJ2-1 TRBV7-2
TGTGCCAGCAGCCAAGGGGGCTCGGGGACTGAAGCTTTCTTT CASSQGGSGTEAFF TRBD1 - TRBJ1-1 TRBV7-9
TGTGCCAGCAGTTGGGAACGGACAAGCCAAGAGACCCAGTACTTC CASSWERTSQETQYF - - TRBJ2-5 TRBV6-1
TGTGCCAGCAGTGGGCGGTCGATCTACGAGCAGTACTTC CASSGRSIYEQYF - - TRBJ2-7 TRBV6-5
TGTGCCAGCGGACTTATACAGGGGATAAATGGCTACACCTTC CASGLIQGINGYTF TRBD1 - TRBJ1-2 TRBV6-6
TGTGCCAGCAGCCTTACCCCCCTTTCGACAGGCAGATCCTACGAGCAGTACTTC CASSLTPLSTGRSYEQYF - - TRBJ2-7 TRBV27
TGCGCCAGCAGCCAAGATTTTTTTGGGGCAGATACGCAGTATTTT CASSQDFFGADTQYF - - TRBJ2-3 TRBV4-1
TGTGCCAGCAGTGTGGGGGGGGAAAGCTCCTACAATGAGCAGTTCTTC CASSVGGESSYNEQFF TRBD2 - TRBJ2-1 TRBV6-4
TGTGCCAGCAGCCAGGGTTACAGCACTGAAGCTTTCTTT CASSQGYSTEAFF - - TRBJ1-1 TRBV4-2
TGTGCCAGCAGTGGCGGGGGAGCTAATGAAAAACTGTTTTTT CASSGGGANEKLFF - - TRBJ1-4 TRBV25-1
TGTGCCAGCAGCTTACCTGCGGGGCCCTACAATGAGCAGTTCTTC CASSLPAGPYNEQFF - - TRBJ2-1 TRBV7-8
TGTGCCAGCAGCCAAGAGCACAATGAGCAGTTCTTC CASSQEHNEQFF - - TRBJ2-1 TRBV5-4
TGTGCCAGCAGCCCGACCGCCAGGGGGGAGGCTTTCTTT CASSPTARGEAFF TRBD1 - TRBJ1-1 TRBV13
TGTGCCAGCTCAACCTGGACAGAACAAGAGACCCAGTACTTC CASSTWTEQETQYF - once TRBJ2-5 TRBV18
TGTGCCAGCAGTTTAAAGCAGGGATTGGACACTGAAGCTTTCTTT CASSLKQGLDTEAFF - - TRBJ1-1 TRBV27
TGCGCCAGCAGCCAAGATGCAGGGGATAATTCACCCCTCCACTTT CASSQDAGDNSPLHF - medium-sized TRBJ1-6 TRBV4-3
TGTGCCAGCAGCCCCGAAGGGTTAAACACTGAAGCTTTCTTT CASSPEGLNTEAFF - - TRBJ1-1 TRBV5-8
TGTGCCAGCAGCTTAGACCCCCCTTTCGAGCAGTACTTC CASSLDPPFEQYF - - TRBJ2-7 TRBV11-2
TGTGCCAGCAGCTACGTGGCTACGGGCACAGATACGCAGTATTTT CASSYVATGTDTQYF - - TRBJ2-3 TRBV7-3
TGTGCCAGCAGGCCCGGGCCCCTCGGCGAGCAGTACTTC CASRPGPLGEQYF - - TRBJ2-7 TRBV7-9
TGTGCCAGTAGTATAGAGACAGGGGGCGCATGGAGCGGGGAGCTGTTTTTT CASSIETGGAWSGELFF TRBD1 - TRBJ2-2 TRBV19
TGTGCCAGCACCCCCGGGGGGGGCTCTGAAGCTTTCTTT CASTPGGGSEAFF - - TRBJ1-1 TRBV7-3
TGTGCCAGCAGCTTACTGCCCGGCAGACAAGGTCAAGAGACCCAGTACTTC CASSLLPGRQGQETQYF - once TRBJ2-5 TRBV7-2
TGTGCCAGCAGCGTATTCGGAAATAATGAAAAACTGTTTTTT CASSVFGNNEKLFF - - TRBJ1-4 TRBV9